These T cell receptor beta chains were read from a single sample in a study of blood T cell repertoires in COVID-19. Repertoires were generated with immunoSEQ multiplex PCR, while TCRdb's copy carries only in-frame clones and drops some. The profile shows 250,000 to 350,000 clones, about 85% of them singletons. Sequencing was carried out using peripheral blood. The origin of the receptors is a woman between 50 and 59 years old with active or convalescent COVID-19. CDR3s include the opening cysteine and the closing phenylalanine or tryptophan. The D gene is left open where the match is weak. Clone size is shown for a subset of rows, as once, few, many or a class of expanded clone.

.	TRBV7-2	.	TRBJ1-1	TGTGCCAGCAGCTTAGAGTGGGGGGGCCAAGCTTTCTTT	CASSLEWGGQAFF
TRBD2	TRBV11-2	.	TRBJ2-1	TGTGCCAGCAGCTTAGTGCCTGCGGGAGTTTCCGATGAGCAGTTCTTC	CASSLVPAGVSDEQFF
TRBD2	TRBV18	.	TRBJ2-7	TGTGCCAGCTCCCAGACTAGCGGGGGTCCTTACGAGCAGTACTTC	CASSQTSGGPYEQYF
.	TRBV20-1	.	TRBJ2-7	TGCAGTGCTACCCCAAATCGGGAGCAGTACTTC	CSATPNREQYF
TRBD1	TRBV9	.	TRBJ1-6	TGTGCCAGCAGCCCGCGGACAGGGGATAATTCACCCCTCCACTTT	CASSPRTGDNSPLHF
TRBD2	TRBV7-9	.	TRBJ2-1	TGTGCCAGCAGCCCCAGACTAGCGGGAGGCACCTACAATGAGCAGTTCTTC	CASSPRLAGGTYNEQFF
TRBD1	TRBV6-5	.	TRBJ1-2	TGTGCCAGCAGTATCACAGGGGGCGTCATTGGCTACACCTTC	CASSITGGVIGYTF
TRBD2	TRBV2	.	TRBJ2-3	TGTGCCAGCCGTGTTTCCGGACTAGCGGTCACAGATACGCAGTATTTT	CASRVSGLAVTDTQYF
.	TRBV6-1	.	TRBJ1-5	TGTGCCAGCAGTGAAGGTGGAGTATTCAATCAGCCCCAGCATTTT	CASSEGGVFNQPQHF
.	TRBV12-3/TRBV12-4	.	TRBJ2-1	TGTGCCAGCAGTTTATTGTCTAATGAGCAGTTCTTC	CASSLLSNEQFF
TRBD2	TRBV11-2	.	TRBJ2-7	TGTGCCAGCAGCCCCCGGACTAGCGAGCAGTACTTC	CASSPRTSEQYF
.	TRBV24-1	.	TRBJ2-5	TGTGCCACCAGTCTAAGGGGGGGACAAGAGACCCAGTACTTC	CATSLRGGQETQYF
.	TRBV6-1	few	TRBJ2-1	TGTGCCAGCAGTGAAAGTAGCGGCTCCTACAATGAGCAGTTCTTC	CASSESSGSYNEQFF
.	TRBV7-8	once	TRBJ2-1	TGTGCCAGCAGCTTAGGGGCCGGACTATGGTCCCTCCATAATGAGCAGTTCTTC	CASSLGAGLWSLHNEQFF
.	TRBV6-5	.	TRBJ2-7	TGTGCTACATTCCGGCAGGGCGGCTACGAGCAGTACTTC	CATFRQGGYEQYF
.	TRBV10-3	.	TRBJ1-5	TGTGCCATCAGTGAGTTATCGGGGTCCAATCAGCCCCAGCATTTT	CAISELSGSNQPQHF
TRBD2	TRBV4-1	few	TRBJ2-6	TGCGCCAGCAGCCAAGAGGGGCTAGGAACTAGCGGGTCTGGGGCCAACGTCCTGACTTTC	CASSQEGLGTSGSGANVLTF
TRBD1	TRBV27	.	TRBJ1-1	TGTGCCAGCAGTCACCGACAGGGGGTGAAGTTGAACACTGAAGCTTTCTTT	CASSHRQGVKLNTEAFF
TRBD2	TRBV25-1	.	TRBJ2-5	TGTGCCAGCAGGAAGGGAGGCGGGGGGGAGACCCAGTACTTC	CASRKGGGGETQYF
TRBD2	TRBV11-2	.	TRBJ2-1	TGTGCCAGCAGCCAGGCGGGGGGCTACAATGAGCAGTTCTTC	CASSQAGGYNEQFF
TRBD1	TRBV7-8	.	TRBJ1-5	TGTGCCAGCAGCTCTGGGACAGTGGGAAGCAATCAGCCCCAGCATTTT	CASSSGTVGSNQPQHF
TRBD1	TRBV15	.	TRBJ1-2	TGTGCCACCAGCAGAGATCGGACAGGGAATGGCTACACCTTC	CATSRDRTGNGYTF
.	TRBV12-5	.	TRBJ2-7	TGTGCTAGCAGGCGGGACTCTACCTACGAGCAGTACTTC	CASRRDSTYEQYF
.	TRBV19	.	TRBJ1-5	TGTGCCAGTAGTATAGATAGCTGGAATCAGCCCCAGCATTTT	CASSIDSWNQPQHF
.	TRBV18	.	TRBJ1-1	TGTGCCAGCTCAGCGGTCGGGTTCACTGAAGCTTTCTTT	CASSAVGFTEAFF
.	TRBV2	few	TRBJ1-2	TGTGCCAGCAGTCCTTCAAGGCCGGGGGGCTATGGCTACACCTTC	CASSPSRPGGYGYTF
TRBD1	TRBV5-1	.	TRBJ2-5	TGCGCCAGCAGCCAAAGGACAGGGACGGAAGAGACCCAGTACTTC	CASSQRTGTEETQYF
.	TRBV11-3	.	TRBJ1-1	TGTGCCAGCAGCGTTGACAGAGATACTGAAGCTTTCTTT	CASSVDRDTEAFF
.	TRBV19	once	TRBJ1-2	TGTGCCAGTAGTACGGTGACGAGGGATAACTATGGCTACACCTTC	CASSTVTRDNYGYTF
TRBD1	TRBV2	.	TRBJ2-4	TGTGCCAGCAGTGGGACAGGGGGCTCGGAAAACATTCAGTACTTC	CASSGTGGSENIQYF
.	TRBV11-2	few	TRBJ2-7	TGTGCCAGCAGCCCCGGGGACTACGAGCAGTACTTC	CASSPGDYEQYF
TRBD1	TRBV29-1	once	TRBJ1-5	TGCAGCGTTAAACAGGGGTTGGATCAGCCCCAGCATTTT	CSVKQGLDQPQHF
.	TRBV25-1	.	TRBJ2-1	TGTGCCAGCAGTGACTACCGGGGCTACAATGAGCAGTTCTTC	CASSDYRGYNEQFF
TRBD2	TRBV10-3	.	TRBJ2-3	TGTGCCATCAGCCCGCGGGGGGGTACGCAGTATTTT	CAISPRGGTQYF
TRBD1	TRBV15	.	TRBJ2-3	TGTGCCACCAGCAGAGCTCAGGGGGTCACAGATACGCAGTATTTT	CATSRAQGVTDTQYF
.	TRBV10-3	.	TRBJ1-2	TGTGCCATCAGTGAGTCGGAGCTATTTAACTATGGCTACACCTTC	CAISESELFNYGYTF
TRBD1	TRBV12-3/TRBV12-4	.	TRBJ1-1	TGTGCCAGCATTGGGGACAGACTCACTGAAGCTTTCTTT	CASIGDRLTEAFF
.	TRBV11-2	.	TRBJ1-3	TGTGCCAGCAGCTTATTGCAGGGTCTCGGAAACACCATATATTTT	CASSLLQGLGNTIYF
.	TRBV5-8	.	TRBJ2-2	TGTGCCAGTACCCCGCCCTACGCGAACACCGGGGAGCTGTTTTTT	CASTPPYANTGELFF
TRBD2	TRBV20-1	few	TRBJ2-1	TGCAGTGCTAGTCGGCCTAGCGGGAACAATGAGCAGTTCTTC	CSASRPSGNNEQFF
.	TRBV5-4	once	TRBJ2-7	TGTGCCAGCAGCCAGGACAGACTTAGCGCTACCTACGAGCAGTACTTC	CASSQDRLSATYEQYF
.	TRBV21-1	few	TRBJ1-5	TGTGCCAGCAGCGACAATCGAACCTACCGGGACAGTAGCAATCAGCCCCAGCATTTT	CASSDNRTYRDSSNQPQHF
TRBD2	TRBV11-2	few	TRBJ2-1	TGTGCCAGCAGCCCAACCCGACTAGCAGGTGAGCAGTTCTTC	CASSPTRLAGEQFF
.	TRBV2	.	TRBJ1-6	TGTGCCAGCAGTGGGGCAAGAAGATTATCACCCCTCCACTTT	CASSGARRLSPLHF